The 3 T cell receptor beta chains below were found in one sample sequenced in a study of spatial heterogeneity in lung cancer. MiXCR, run by TCRdb on the 5' RACE reads, gives a single entry per CDR3 protein. The sample gives approximately 82,000 distinct CDR3 sequences, around 12% of which show up once; around 4.6% is in the top ten. Stated time point: sample taken at primary tumor resection. Tumor, nontumor lung or frozen PBMC supplied whole RNA that was sequenced unsorted. The material sequenced was PBMCs, taken at surgery. These receptor sequences come from a male donor with early-stage non-small cell lung cancer.

This clonotype came up many times. J is TRBJ1-5 and V is TRBV19; 8 bases map to TRBD1. The V and J ends lost 10 bases and 2 bases, in that order; junction bases with no gene match: 4. This CDR3 comprises 13 residues. The germline V gene has CDR1 LNHDA and CDR2 SQIVND (reference sequence). CDR3 sequence reads: CATRGLGNQPQHF. In DNA, the CDR3 is TGTGCCACCAGGGGGCTTGGCAATCAGCCCCAGCATTTT.

This clonotype was seen a handful of times. The chain carries TRBV19 and TRBJ2-7; D may be TRBD1 or TRBD2 (5 bases each). The V end was cut by 5 bases, the J end by 4 bases, with 12 bases between. The germline CDR1 and CDR2 sequences are LNHDA and SQIVND (reference sequence). This CDR3 is built from 13 residues. As DNA, the CDR3 is TGTGCCAGTAGTGAGCAGGGAGAATACGAGCAGTACTTC. Translating gives CASSEQGEYEQYF.

The CDR3 reads CSVTGTGGDASSYEQYF. Here the CDR3 DNA reads TGCAGTGTTACCGGGACAGGGGGCGACGCGAGCTCCTACGAGCAGTACTTC. The rearrangement uses TRBV20-1 and TRBJ2-7; 12 bases fit TRBD1. The ends lost 7 bases at V and 0 bases at J; junction bases unmatched: 13. This CDR3 is 17 amino acids long. CDR1 and CDR2 from the germline V gene are DFQATT and SNEGSKA (reference sequence).